This is a list of T cell receptor beta chains from one sample in a study of blood T cell repertoires in COVID-19. TCRdb's copy holds only in-frame clones and misses some; the assay was immunoSEQ multiplex PCR. This table has around 370,000 clones, around 90% appearing once. The specimen was peripheral blood. All receptors derive from a woman younger than 30 who had recovered from COVID-19. The conserved cysteine and the conserved F or W are not part of the CDR3 here. Expanded clones get a size class; other rows say once, few or many, or leave the size out.

clone size	CDR3 length	V gene	CDR3 protein
-	13	TRBV19	ASSMKRASRNTQY
-	14	TRBV14	ASSHYSGSRADEQF
-	20	TRBV28	ASSLTRGWVAEASGSYNEQF
-	10	TRBV10-2	ASSTLNNEQF
once	15	TRBV11-3	ASSLGSGASGLSEQF
-	14	TRBV11-3	ASSSRVGVVDYGYT
-	9	TRBV20-1	SAVQGSGYT
-	13	TRBV4-1	ASSQVLGTNNEQF
-	10	TRBV7-9	ASSFGEFGYT
-	11	TRBV30	AWSVKGNQPQH
-	14	TRBV18	ASSPARDTTNYGYT
-	14	TRBV5-1	ASSSGLAGVYNEQF
once	15	TRBV19	ASSIDRPTTGTGELF
-	12	TRBV27	ASVAGGGTGELF
few	10	TRBV12-3/TRBV12-4	ASSTWWTEAF
-	13	TRBV20-1	SASRQEGLGETQY
-	13	TRBV11-3	ASSPSGTNTGELF
-	15	TRBV18	ASSPNQQGAGTDTQY
-	14	TRBV27	ASSSRRQGASNEQF
-	13	TRBV11-3	ASRRQGSSTGELF
-	12	TRBV6-2/TRBV6-3	ASSYSIQATEAF
-	15	TRBV10-3	AISPNRDRGYNTEAF
-	14	TRBV11-3	ASSLEAGDPYNEQF
-	16	TRBV10-3	AISDTPGTGGRTDTQY
-	14	TRBV28	ASSYSGGWGYNEQF
once	11	TRBV11-2	ASSPLSRTEAF
once	11	TRBV10-3	AISVDSNYGYT
-	13	TRBV25-1	ASSEVSGRANEQF
-	10	TRBV29-1	SVVVTGGELF
-	10	TRBV19	ASTSRYNEQF
-	14	TRBV5-1	ASSHLLGATNEKLF
-	17	TRBV6-1	ASSEWHGGAGGPQETQY
-	12	TRBV5-4	ASSSAGPPDTQY
-	11	TRBV19	ASSQVANYGYT
once	14	TRBV19	ASSTPTSGRTDTQY
-	15	TRBV12-5	ASGLLVGSWGGDGYT
-	14	TRBV5-4	ASSLKREVTYNEQF
-	13	TRBV6-6	ASSYSTESNQPQH
-	12	TRBV6-5	ASSKTGTRQPQH
-	13	TRBV6-5	ASSYTVRGVDGYT
-	12	TRBV4-1	ASSQERDSQPQH
-	12	TRBV7-2	ASSLDSSRNIQY
-	14	TRBV7-2	ASSLRVAASTGELF
few	12	TRBV7-9	ASSSRTGRYGYT
once	10	TRBV7-9	ASTTGPYGYT
-	13	TRBV19	ASSILAESNYGYT
-	14	TRBV7-6	ASSPAGVRAYNEQF
-	13	TRBV19	ASSTKSSYNSPLH
-	10	TRBV10-1	ASSDPGQEAF
-	13	TRBV6-2/TRBV6-3	ASSAGLAGVDTQY
-	13	TRBV5-1	ASSHGLDEDNEQF
-	13	TRBV4-1	ASSRPEARGQPQH
-	11	TRBV30	AWRTANWDEQF
-	14	TRBV7-9	ASSLAAGKNTGELF